Described below is a single TCR beta chain sequence and its context. This specimen comes from a study of blood T cell repertoires in COVID-19. Study-level information: Sample material is recorded as cDNA or gDNA derived from T cells, B-cell-depleted T cells, or PBMCs.

Per the original methods: The authors estimated nucleated cell counts from reference gene primer amplification. Using immunoSEQ multiplex PCR, the repertoire was profiled, and TCRdb retains in-frame clones only, with some absent. V, J and clone size were drawn from that table, and D and trimming were deduced from the DNA. Of some 260,000 clones listed, 70% to 90% are singletons. The V gene end was trimmed by 2 bases and the J gene end by 6 bases; junction bases not matched to a gene: 7. Germline assignment: CDR1 SGHDT and CDR2 YYEEEE. The length of the CDR3 is 14 residues. The clonotype was recovered from a woman aged 35 to 49 who had recovered from COVID-19. V is TRBV5-6 and J is TRBJ2-7; 8 bases agree with TRBD1. The material sequenced was peripheral blood. The CDR3 DNA follows: TGTGCCAGCAGCTTTTTGGACAGGGACGGCGAGCAGTACTTC. It specifies CASSFLDRDGEQYF.